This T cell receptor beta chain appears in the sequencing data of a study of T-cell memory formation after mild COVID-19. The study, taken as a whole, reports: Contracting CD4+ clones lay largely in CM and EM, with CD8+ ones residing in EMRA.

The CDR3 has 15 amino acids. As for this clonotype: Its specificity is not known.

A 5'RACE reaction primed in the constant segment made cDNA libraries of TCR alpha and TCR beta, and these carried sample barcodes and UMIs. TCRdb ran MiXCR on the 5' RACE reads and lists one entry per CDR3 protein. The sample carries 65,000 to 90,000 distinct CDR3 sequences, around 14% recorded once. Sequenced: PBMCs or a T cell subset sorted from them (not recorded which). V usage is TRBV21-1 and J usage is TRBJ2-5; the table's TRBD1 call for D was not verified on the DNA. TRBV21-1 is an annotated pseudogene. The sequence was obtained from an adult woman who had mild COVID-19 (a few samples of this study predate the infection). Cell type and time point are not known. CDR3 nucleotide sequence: TGTGCCAGCAGCCACCCTACAGGGTACTTGGGGACCCAGTACTTC. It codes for CASSHPTGYLGTQYF.